These 14 T cell receptor beta chains share one sample of origin, sequenced in a study of PD-L1 blockade in urothelial cancer. The time point here: pretreatment peripheral blood. Measured with immunoSEQ multiplex PCR; TCRdb has only the in-frame clones, and not every one. The top ten hold 11% of the sample, which has under 50,000 clones, just over 90% seen once. The material sequenced was PBMCs, taken around atezolizumab (anti-PD-L1) treatment. All receptors come from a woman in her sixties with urothelial cancer.

This chain uses TRBV9 with TRBJ2-7; a possible D gene is TRBD1 (5 bases). Trimming shortened V by 1 base and J by 5 bases, and 13 bases separated the two germline ends. The CDR3 has 14 amino acids. Germline CDR1 is SGDLS and CDR2 is YYNGEE. CDR3 region: CASSVQGNLDEQYF. The CDR3 region has the DNA TGTGCCAGCAGCGTACAGGGTAACTTAGACGAGCAGTACTTC.

This clone was recorded only once. CDR3 sequence reads: CASSIGAGEQYF. The CDR3, as DNA: TGTGCCAGTAGTATTGGTGCGGGCGAGCAGTACTTC. The chain couples TRBV19 to TRBJ2-7, with a possible D match to TRBD2 (5 bases). Per germline, CDR1 LNHDA and CDR2 SQIVND (reference sequence). The V end was cut by 3 bases, the J end by 6 bases, with 9 bases between. The CDR3 contains 12 residues. Full variable domain (remainder filled in from reference TRBV19 and TRBJ2-7): DGGITQSPKYLFRKEGQNVTLSCEQNLNHDAMYWYRQDPGQGLRLIYYSQIVNDFQKGDIAEGYSVSREKKESFPLTVTSAQKNPTAFYLCASSIGAGEQYFGPGTRLTVT.

The chain joins TRBV19 to TRBJ2-5; perhaps TRBD1 as D (5 bases). Trimming took 1 base from V and 4 from J, leaving 13 bases between them. The CDR3 spans 15 residues. CDR1 and CDR2 (germline): LNHDA, SQIVND (reference sequence). CDR3 protein: CASSIVGKRGETQYF. The DNA for the CDR3 is TGTGCCAGTAGTATAGTGGGTAAAAGGGGAGAGACCCAGTACTTC. The full variable domain, its missing parts supplied by reference TRBV19 and TRBJ2-5, is DGGITQSPKYLFRKEGQNVTLSCEQNLNHDAMYWYRQDPGQGLRLIYYSQIVNDFQKGDIAEGYSVSREKKESFPLTVTSAQKNPTAFYLCASSIVGKRGETQYFGPGTRLLVL.

The V call is TRBV10-3, the J call TRBJ2-2; 8 bases agree with TRBD2. The junction had 6 bases not matched to a gene; V was cut back by 6 bases and J by 6 bases. Germline V gene sequence: CDR1 ENHRY, CDR2 SYGVKD. The CDR3 covers 14 residues. The chain's CDR3 is CAISREAGAGELFF. CDR3 in DNA: TGTGCCATCAGCCGGGAAGCGGGAGCCGGGGAGCTGTTTTTT.

The chain employs TRBV4-3 and TRBJ2-3; 12 bases map to TRBD2. Germline CDR1 reads LGHNA; CDR2 reads YSLEER. The CDR3 contains 16 residues. After removal of 1 base from V and 8 bases from J, the junction contained 7 bases not matched to a gene. The CDR3 region has the DNA TGCGCCAGCAGCCAAGGGACTAGCGGGGCTCCAGGTACGCAGTATTTT. Translation: CASSQGTSGAPGTQYF.

The rearrangement links TRBV28 to TRBJ2-1; D not certain. V shed 5 bases and J shed 9 bases, with 20 bases lying between them. Germline-derived CDR1 and CDR2 are MDHEN and SYDVKM. The CDR3 consists of 15 residues. In DNA, the CDR3 is TGTGCCAGCAGTGATACCGGGTCCCAGTTGGGTGAGCAGTTCTTC. Its protein is CASSDTGSQLGEQFF.

This chain uses TRBV7-9 with TRBJ1-2; D uncertain. The CDR3 has 12 residues. Trimming removed 5 bases at V and 8 bases at J, with 12 bases between. Germline CDR1 is SEHNR and CDR2 is FQNEAQ (reference sequence). CDR3 region: CASSPGGRGYTF. For the CDR3, the DNA is TGTGCCAGCAGCCCAGGAGGGAGAGGCTACACCTTC.

This chain joins TRBV28 and TRBJ2-7, with 7 bases aligning to TRBD2. Germline V gives CDR1 MDHEN, CDR2 SYDVKM. With 3 bases clipped from V and 5 bases from J, the junction kept 4 bases outside the gene matches. This CDR3 is 13 amino acids long. CDR3 protein: CASSFGGGNEQYF. Written as DNA, the CDR3 is TGTGCCAGCAGTTTCGGGGGAGGGAACGAGCAGTACTTC.

The chain carries TRBV2 and TRBJ1-1; TRBD1 aligns across 8 bases. This CDR3 is 15 amino acids long. Germline loops: CDR1 SNHLY, CDR2 FYNNEI. Trimming took 4 bases from V and 8 from J; bases not matched to a gene: 12. The CDR3, as DNA: TGTGCCAGCAGTGCCCAGCGTGACAGGGGAAAAGAAGCTTTCTTT. This codes for CASSAQRDRGKEAFF.

The chain carries TRBV28 and TRBJ2-7, with 7 bases that match TRBD2. The CDR3 is 15 amino acids. V was clipped by 6 bases and J by 4 bases; unmatched bases: 12. Germline V lookup: CDR1 MDHEN, CDR2 SYDVKM. The DNA of the CDR3 is TGTGCCAGCAGAAAACCGGGACTAAAAAATTACGAGCAGTACTTC. This gives the protein CASRKPGLKNYEQYF.

This chain connects TRBV11-2 to TRBJ2-3; maybe TRBD1 (6 bases). CDR1 and CDR2 (germline): SGHAT, FQNNGV. The CDR3 has 15 residues. V was pared by 2 bases and J by 4 bases, with 13 bases between. The CDR3 nucleotides read TGTGCCAGCAGCTTAAGGGGGAGAGGGGCAGATACGCAGTATTTT. It translates to CASSLRGRGADTQYF.

The genes are TRBV29-1 and TRBJ1-2, with 11 bases aligning to TRBD1. This CDR3 comprises 16 residues. J gave up 3 bases and V 3 bases, and 9 bases lay outside the gene matches. The germline gives CDR1 SQVTM, CDR2 ANQGSEA. CDR3 bases: TGCAGCGTTGACCCGGGGGGGACAGGGGGAGACTATGGCTACACCTTC. It codes for CSVDPGGTGGDYGYTF.

The rearrangement uses TRBV21-1 and TRBJ2-7; no check of the table's D call, TRBD1, against the DNA was made. TRBV21-1 is a documented pseudogene. The CDR3 consists of 16 residues. The CDR3 DNA is TGTGCCAGCAGCCGCATACCGGGACAGGGGAGCTACGAGCAGTACTTC. Translated: CASSRIPGQGSYEQYF.

The rearrangement uses TRBV4-1 and TRBJ2-6; TRBD2 matches 12 bases. Germline assignment: CDR1 MGHRA and CDR2 YSYEKL. Trimming removed 4 bases from V and 4 bases from J; junction bases left unmatched: 5. The CDR3 loop spans 17 amino acids. The CDR3 is CASSLLAGGSGANVLTF. In nucleotides, the CDR3 is TGCGCCAGCAGCCTACTAGCGGGAGGCTCAGGGGCCAACGTCCTGACTTTC.